A selection of T cell receptor beta chains follows, all from one sample in a study of blood T cell repertoires in COVID-19. Measured with immunoSEQ multiplex PCR; TCRdb has only the in-frame clones, and not every one. The table shows some 220,000 clones, with roughly 75% occurring only once. Sequenced input: peripheral blood. These receptors all come from an older woman with acute or convalescent COVID-19. The CDR3 runs from the conserved cysteine through the conserved F or W. A D gene is named only where the DNA matches it firmly. Clone size is stated in some rows and not others, as once, few, many or a class when expanded.

17,-,-,TRBJ2-2,TRBV7-2,CASCLSAGLGAGGELFF,TGTGCCAGCTGCTTATCGGCTGGTTTGGGGGCGGGCGGGGAGCTGTTTTTT
14,-,-,TRBJ1-5,TRBV28,CASSPQGFSQPQHF,TGTGCCAGCAGCCCCCAGGGTTTCAGTCAGCCCCAGCATTTT
15,TRBD1,-,TRBJ1-5,TRBV5-6,CASSRGTGGEQPQHF,TGTGCCAGCAGCCGCGGGACAGGGGGCGAACAGCCCCAGCATTTT
19,TRBD2,-,TRBJ2-3,TRBV5-1,CASSLYSGPSGVSTDTQYF,TGCGCCAGCAGCTTGTACTCGGGTCCTAGCGGGGTGAGCACAGATACGCAGTATTTT
13,TRBD2,-,TRBJ2-5,TRBV10-3,CAISLAGGETQYF,TGTGCCATCAGTCTAGCGGGGGGGGAGACCCAGTACTTC
12,-,few,TRBJ2-5,TRBV5-6,CASSLGRLTQYF,TGTGCCAGCAGCTTAGGCAGACTGACCCAGTACTTC
19,TRBD2,-,TRBJ2-3,TRBV4-3,CASSQEAGLAGASTDTQYF,TGCGCCAGCAGCCAAGAGGCGGGGCTAGCGGGGGCCAGCACAGATACGCAGTATTTT
15,TRBD1,-,TRBJ1-1,TRBV5-1,CASSPLDRGGTEAFF,TGCGCCAGCAGCCCCCTGGACAGGGGAGGCACTGAAGCTTTCTTT
15,TRBD1,-,TRBJ1-5,TRBV2,CASSGGTGPNQPQHF,TGTGCCAGCAGTGGGGGGACAGGTCCGAATCAGCCCCAGCATTTT
13,-,-,TRBJ2-2,TRBV5-1,CASSFTSTGELFF,TGCGCCAGCAGCTTTACTAGCACCGGGGAGCTGTTTTTT
16,-,-,TRBJ1-6,TRBV5-1,CASSLGTSSYNSPLHF,TGCGCCAGCAGCTTGGGGACAAGCTCCTATAATTCACCCCTCCACTTT
14,TRBD1,many,TRBJ2-3,TRBV4-1,CASRKQGAADTQYF,TGCGCCAGCAGAAAACAGGGGGCTGCAGATACGCAGTATTTT
10,-,-,TRBJ2-7,TRBV20-1,CRAGTREQYF,TGCAGGGCTGGTACTCGGGAGCAGTACTTC
15,TRBD2,few,TRBJ2-3,TRBV7-2,CASRKRGASTDTQYF,TGTGCCAGCAGGAAGCGGGGGGCTAGCACAGATACGCAGTATTTT
14,TRBD2,-,TRBJ2-5,TRBV24-1,CATSTPGTTETQYF,TGTGCCACCAGTACCCCGGGGACTACCGAGACCCAGTACTTC
15,TRBD1,-,TRBJ2-2,TRBV5-1,CASSIRDSRAGELFF,TGCGCCAGCAGCATCCGGGACAGTCGGGCGGGGGAGCTGTTTTTT
15,-,-,TRBJ2-3,TRBV11-2,CASRTTGLITDTQYF,TGTGCCAGCAGGACGACAGGACTTATCACAGATACGCAGTATTTT
11,-,once,TRBJ2-1,TRBV30,CAWSDYNEQFF,TGTGCCTGGTCAGACTACAATGAGCAGTTCTTC
14,TRBD2,once,TRBJ2-1,TRBV18,CASSPPGGDNEQFF,TGTGCCAGCTCACCACCGGGGGGGGACAATGAGCAGTTCTTC
14,TRBD2,-,TRBJ2-7,TRBV6-5,CASSYGTSSYEQYF,TGTGCCAGCAGTTACGGGACTAGTTCCTACGAGCAGTACTTC
14,TRBD1,-,TRBJ1-1,TRBV5-1,CASSRGQGLTEAFF,TGCGCCAGCAGCCGCGGACAGGGTCTAACTGAAGCTTTCTTT
15,-,-,TRBJ1-1,TRBV6-5,CASSIQTAMNTEAFF,TGTGCCAGCAGTATACAGACAGCCATGAACACTGAAGCTTTCTTT
14,TRBD2,-,TRBJ2-7,TRBV10-2,CASRLTSGISEQYF,TGCGCCAGCAGGCTCACTAGCGGAATCTCCGAGCAGTACTTC
13,-,-,TRBJ1-5,TRBV12-3/TRBV12-4,CASSLRSNQPQHF,TGTGCCAGCAGTTTACGTAGCAATCAGCCCCAGCATTTT
13,-,-,TRBJ2-5,TRBV5-1,CASSLPPRETQYF,TGCGCCAGCAGCTTGCCCCCTAGGGAGACCCAGTACTTC
18,-,-,TRBJ2-7,TRBV3-1/TRBV3-2,CASSQDSVRQYPSYEQYF,TGTGCCAGCAGCCAAGATTCCGTGCGACAGTACCCCTCCTACGAGCAGTACTTC
16,-,-,TRBJ1-1,TRBV4-1,CASSQDYGTPLVWAFF,TGCGCCAGCAGCCAAGATTATGGGACACCTCTAGTTTGGGCTTTCTTT
14,TRBD2,-,TRBJ2-5,TRBV30,CAWRVGGAVETQYF,TGTGCCTGGAGGGTCGGGGGGGCGGTTGAGACCCAGTACTTC
15,-,-,TRBJ2-1,TRBV6-5,CASSYIPQGPDEQFF,TGTGCCAGCAGTTATATCCCTCAGGGCCCAGATGAGCAGTTCTTC
12,-,few,TRBJ2-1,TRBV10-3,CAISDSRAEQFF,TGTGCCATCAGTGACTCCAGGGCTGAGCAGTTCTTC
14,-,-,TRBJ2-7,TRBV6-5,CASIFGGSLYEQYF,TGTGCCAGCATCTTCGGGGGATCCCTCTACGAGCAGTACTTC
14,TRBD2,-,TRBJ2-7,TRBV7-2,CASSGPGGAHEQYF,TGTGCCAGCAGCGGTCCCGGGGGGGCCCACGAGCAGTACTTC
18,TRBD1,-,TRBJ2-6,TRBV18,CASSPRDRGNSGANVLTF,TGTGCCAGCTCACCGAGGGACAGGGGAAATTCTGGGGCCAACGTCCTGACTTTC